The 2 T cell receptor beta chains listed next were all sequenced from one sample in a study of blood T cell repertoires in COVID-19. Produced via immunoSEQ multiplex PCR; TCRdb's table is partial and in-frame only. The table has 120,000 to 150,000 clones, about nine tenths seen once; the top ten hold around 6.3%. Sequencing was done on a sample of peripheral blood. The source of these receptors is an elderly man with acute or convalescent COVID-19.

The chain uses TRBV18 and TRBJ1-6, with 7 bases aligning to TRBD1. The CDR3 runs to 15 residues. V trimming: 5 bases; J trimming: 10 bases; junction bases outside the gene matches: 11. The germline gives CDR1 KGHSH, CDR2 LQKENI. The CDR3 reads CASSSATGIQSPLHF. As DNA, the CDR3 is TGTGCCAGCTCATCTGCGACAGGGATACAGTCACCCCTCCACTTT. Full variable domain (missing parts from reference TRBV18 and TRBJ1-6): NAGVMQNPRHLVRRRGQEARLRCSPMKGHSHVYWYRQLPEEGLKFMVYLQKENIIDESGMPKERFSAEFPKEGPSILRIQQVVRGDSAAYFCASSSATGIQSPLHFGNGTRLTVT.

Details on this clone: Other DNA sequences in this sample translate to the same CDR3. The CDR3 nucleotides are TGCAGCGTTAGACGACAGGTCGGCACTGAAGCTTTCTTT. Translating gives CSVRRQVGTEAFF. The chain carries TRBV29-1 and TRBJ1-1, with D perhaps matching TRBD1 (6 bases). With 5 bases removed from V and 4 bases from J, the gap between germline ends came to 14 bases. Per germline, CDR1 SQVTM and CDR2 ANQGSEA. CDR3 size: 13 residues.